This T cell receptor (beta chain) is drawn from a study of blood T cell repertoires in COVID-19 (dated by TCRdb to the early 2020s). For context, the study as a whole: Samples from collaborators originated in the United States, Italy and Spain and spanned both the acute and convalescent phases of COVID-19. The prospective study material was composed of cDNA or gDNA derived from T cells, B-cell-depleted T cells, or PBMCs. Deeply sampled blood TCRbeta repertoires from subjects exposed to, actively infected with, or recovered from COVID-19 were included in the dataset. A freely available public database, intended as a resource for researchers studying the immune response to SARS-CoV-2, is where the repertoires were released. The samples were drawn from the first 160 participants of the ongoing ImmuneRACE study and from 1,254 subjects provided by 6 global collaborators. A de-identified subject ID, COVID-19 status, age in years and sex were almost always included in the sample metadata. Where available, HLA class I and class II types were obtained from metadata supplied by the sample provider rather than from assay-based typing.

The paper as a whole reports these results and caveats: The quantity of clinical and demographic metadata differed by source and by participant and was supplied without curation.

This clone was seen just once. Its antigen target is currently unknown. No clone much larger than this one lies a single base away; base qualities are absent. Each collaborating institution followed its own protocols to collect whole blood in K2EDTA tubes. Collaborator samples were shipped for TCRbeta analysis as frozen whole blood, isolated PBMCs, or DNA extracted from either sample type. The immunoSEQ Assay, a bias-controlled multiplex PCR, was used to amplify TCRbeta CDR3 regions from genomic DNA. The authors' analysis ran thus. Nucleated cell counts per sample were estimated from amplification of reference gene primers within the assay. To quantify the absolute abundance of each unique TCRbeta CDR3 rearrangement, sequence reads were collapsed and filtered. Productive Simpson clonality was computed per sample as the square root of Simpson's diversity index over productive rearrangements. What TCRdb holds here is the immuneACCESS table cut down to in-frame rearrangements. Part of the clones is not present; checked against another copy, under half of the missing clones reflect an unresolved V gene, and the others are unexplained. V and J calls and clone size are copied from that table; D and trimming were computed from the DNA. Within this sample are tens of thousands of clones, with about 91% of them counted one time only. The top ten clonotypes cover roughly 4.8% of the sample.

What was sequenced was peripheral blood. This clonotype was obtained from a woman aged 80 or older with acute or convalescent COVID-19.

The CDR3 region: CASSAIQGTYGYTF. The nucleotides are TGTGCCAGCAGCGCGATACAGGGGACCTATGGCTACACCTTC. The chain was built from TRBV11-2 and TRBJ1-2, and TRBD1 matches 7 of the central bases. Here V drops 5 bases and J drops 4 bases, and the junction holds 7 bases not matched to any gene. From its cysteine to its phenylalanine, the CDR3 spans 14 amino acids. CDR3 DNA is the only sequence kept; it has 42 bases, read in frame from the first base. CDR1 and CDR2, per the germline V gene, are SGHAT and FQNNGV. Beyond the CDR3, the reference TRBV11-2 and TRBJ1-2 genes provide the residues; the full variable domain reads: EAGVAQSPRYKIIEKRQSVAFWCNPISGHATLYWYQQILGQGPKLLIQFQNNGVVDDSQLPKDRFSAERLKGVDSTLKIQPAKLEDSAVYLCASSAIQGTYGYTFGSGTRLTVV.